Following are 17 T cell receptor beta chains from one sample sequenced in a study of beta chain features in type 1 diabetes. Every bit of the isolated RNA underwent reverse transcription, so sequencing read expressed TCRB transcripts. Measured with immunoSEQ multiplex PCR; TCRdb has only the in-frame clones, and not every one. This sample has about 220,000 clones, with roughly a tenth found just once. Sequenced: central memory CD4+ T cells from blood. Receptors were obtained from a young man in good health.

This clone was detected only a few times. CDR3 nucleotides: TGTGCCAGCAGCCCAGGGGACTACACAGATACGCAGTATTTT. Protein: CASSPGDYTDTQYF. V usage is TRBV11-2 and J usage is TRBJ2-3; maybe TRBD2 (7 bases). There are 14 residues in the CDR3. The germline CDR1 and CDR2 sequences are SGHAT and FQNNGV. The V gene lost 5 bases and the J gene lost 2 bases, with 11 bases spanning the gap.

This clone was detected ten times or more. CDR3 nucleotides: TGTGCCAGCAGCATCGGGACTAGGTGGAATGAGCAGTTCTTC. This sequence encodes CASSIGTRWNEQFF. V gene TRBV9 combines with J gene TRBJ2-1; TRBD2 agrees at 8 bases. With 4 bases clipped from V and 7 bases from J, the junction kept 7 bases outside the gene matches. Germline lookup yields CDR1 SGDLS and CDR2 YYNGEE. This CDR3 is 14 amino acids long. Supplemented by reference TRBV9 and TRBJ2-1, the full variable domain reads DSGVTQTPKHLITATGQRVTLRCSPRSGDLSVYWYQQSLDQGLQFLIQYYNGEERAKGNILERFSAQQFPDLHSELNLSSLELGDSALYFCASSIGTRWNEQFFGPGTRLTVL.

In this sample, this clone turned up a few times. CDR3 sequence reads: CASSRGGQGNNEQFF. The DNA of the CDR3 is TGTGCCAGCAGCCGCGGCGGACAGGGCAACAATGAGCAGTTCTTC. This chain uses TRBV7-3 with TRBJ2-1; TRBD1 agrees at 8 bases. Trimming removed 5 bases from V and 5 bases from J; junction bases left unmatched: 8. CDR3 size: 15 residues. Germline CDR1 is SGHTA and CDR2 is FQGTGA.

V gene TRBV28 combines with J gene TRBJ2-6; maybe TRBD2 (6 bases). This CDR3 contains 16 residues. Per germline, CDR1 MDHEN and CDR2 SYDVKM. V gave up 11 bases and J gave up 0 bases, with 17 bases separating them. The CDR3 DNA reads as TGTGCCTGCTCCGGGACTTTTGCCTCTGGGGCCAACGTCCTGACTTTC. As protein: CACSGTFASGANVLTF.

This clone has a handful of counts. A read error may explain this, as a much larger clone is one base away. The genes are TRBV7-6 and TRBJ2-5, with unresolved D. The CDR3 contains 11 residues. CDR1 SGHVS and CDR2 FNYEAQ come from the germline V gene. Trimming took off 5 bases at V and 1 base at J, with 2 bases between the two ends. The CDR3, as DNA: TGTGCCAGCAGCCTCCAAGAGACCCAGTACTTC. It translates to CASSLQETQYF.

This clone came up many times. The chain employs TRBV15 and TRBJ2-3; D call uncertain. Germline lookup yields CDR1 LNHNV and CDR2 YYDKDF (reference sequence). This CDR3 is built from 16 residues. V was clipped by 1 base and J by 4 bases, with 15 bases between them. The CDR3 loop is CATSRVVGSQSDTQYF. In nucleotides, the CDR3 is TGTGCCACCAGCAGAGTGGTGGGAAGTCAATCAGATACGCAGTATTTT.

This clone has ten or more counts. The gene calls are TRBV18 and TRBJ2-1; possible D gene TRBD2, 5 bases. Trimming pared 4 bases from V and 16 bases from J, leaving 20 bases between. This CDR3 region has 13 residues. Looked up from germline, CDR1 is KGHSH and CDR2 is LQKENI. The CDR3 loop reads CASSQDRLTLIFF. Written as DNA, the CDR3 is TGTGCCAGCTCACAGGATCGACTAACCCTAATATTCTTC.

The rearrangement uses TRBV15 and TRBJ2-1; 7 bases are a match to TRBD2. The CDR3 is 13 amino acids. Trimming cost V 5 bases and J 5 bases; bases outside gene matches: 3. The germline V gene encodes CDR1 LNHNV and CDR2 YYDKDF (reference sequence). CDR3 in amino acids: CATSRGTNNEQFF. The DNA of the CDR3 is TGTGCCACCAGCCGCGGGACTAACAATGAGCAGTTCTTC.

This clone appeared a single time. This chain joins TRBV30 and TRBJ2-3; 11 positions agree with TRBD2. The CDR3 totals 15 residues. Losses at the gene ends were 4 bases for V and 4 bases for J; bases not matched to a gene: 7. From germline, CDR1 is GTSNPN and CDR2 SVGIG (reference sequence). The CDR3 nucleotides read TGTGCCTGGAACCCACTAGCGGGAGAATCAGATACGCAGTATTTT. Its protein is CAWNPLAGESDTQYF.

V usage is TRBV15 and J usage is TRBJ2-1; 13 nucleotides line up with TRBD2. Germline trimming cut 4 bases from V and 5 bases from J; bases unmatched to any gene: 5. CDR3 size: 16 residues. The germline V gene has CDR1 LNHNV and CDR2 YYDKDF (reference sequence). CDR3 amino acids: CATSTLGLAGHNEQFF. In DNA, the CDR3 is TGTGCCACCAGCACCCTGGGACTAGCGGGACACAATGAGCAGTTCTTC.

At least ten counts were recorded for this clone. The chain is built from TRBV27 and TRBJ2-1; the D is unclear. CDR1 and CDR2 from the germline V gene are MNHEY and SMNVEV (reference sequence). The CDR3 runs 14 residues. Trimming took 3 bases from V and 4 from J, leaving 10 bases between them. CDR3: CASSFDLRYNEQFF. CDR3 in DNA: TGTGCCAGCAGTTTTGACCTAAGGTACAATGAGCAGTTCTTC.

V and J are TRBV10-3 and TRBJ2-5; TRBD1 matches at 7 bases. Germline V gene data show CDR1 as ENHRY and CDR2 as SYGVKD. This CDR3 region has 14 residues. With V trimmed by 5 bases and J by 5 bases, 8 bases remained unmatched. The CDR3 loop reads CAISTTTGMETQYF. For the CDR3, the DNA is TGTGCCATCAGTACAACGACAGGGATGGAGACCCAGTACTTC.

This clone was seen only a few times. The rearrangement joins TRBV6-5 to TRBJ2-3; D not certain. Germline V lookup: CDR1 MNHEY, CDR2 SVGAGI. V dropped 5 bases and J dropped 6 bases, with 9 bases sitting between them. This CDR3 region has 12 residues. CDR3 in amino acids: CASSNTGDTQYF. In DNA form, the CDR3 reads TGTGCCAGCAGTAACACCGGGGATACGCAGTATTTT.

This clone came up a few times. The rearrangement uses TRBV5-4 and TRBJ2-3; D not certain. The V and J ends lost 0 bases and 1 base respectively, with 9 bases between them. The germline gives CDR1 SGHNT, CDR2 YYREEE (reference sequence). This CDR3 contains 15 residues. The CDR3 bases are TGTGCCAGCAGCTTGGGTCCTTATGGCACAGATACGCAGTATTTT. Translation gives CASSLGPYGTDTQYF.

This clone occurred a few times. V usage is TRBV10-3 and J usage is TRBJ2-5, with D unclear. The CDR3 sequence is 13 residues long. Trimming removed 4 bases from V and 5 bases from J, with 11 bases in between. Germline V CDR1 and CDR2: ENHRY, SYGVKD. CDR3 in amino acids: CAISVASRETQYF. In DNA form, the CDR3 reads TGTGCCATCAGTGTCGCCAGTAGGGAGACCCAGTACTTC.

This rearrangement joins TRBV7-8 to TRBJ2-1; no clear D gene. CDR3 length equals 16 residues. Germline CDR1 reads SGHVS; CDR2 reads FQNEAQ. With 5 bases removed from V and 0 bases from J, the gap between germline ends came to 14 bases. In DNA form, the CDR3 reads TGTGCCAGCAGCCGACGCCTTCTTAGCTCCTACAATGAGCAGTTCTTC. Translation gives CASSRRLLSSYNEQFF.

This clone was seen only a few times. This chain connects TRBV15 to TRBJ1-2, with 7 bases aligning to TRBD1. Germline-derived CDR1 and CDR2 are LNHNV and YYDKDF (reference sequence). The CDR3 extends over 15 amino acids. With 4 bases clipped from V and 5 bases from J, the junction kept 10 bases outside the gene matches. Here the CDR3 DNA reads TGTGCCACCAGCACACTAGACAGGGTGAGGTATGGCTACACCTTC. Translating it yields CATSTLDRVRYGYTF. The complete variable domain, with remaining parts taken from reference TRBV15 and TRBJ1-2, reads DAMVIQNPRYQVTQFGKPVTLSCSQTLNHNVMYWYQQKSSQAPKLLFHYYDKDFNNEADTPDNFQSRRPNTSFCFLDIRSPGLGDTAMYLCATSTLDRVRYGYTFGSGTRLTVV.